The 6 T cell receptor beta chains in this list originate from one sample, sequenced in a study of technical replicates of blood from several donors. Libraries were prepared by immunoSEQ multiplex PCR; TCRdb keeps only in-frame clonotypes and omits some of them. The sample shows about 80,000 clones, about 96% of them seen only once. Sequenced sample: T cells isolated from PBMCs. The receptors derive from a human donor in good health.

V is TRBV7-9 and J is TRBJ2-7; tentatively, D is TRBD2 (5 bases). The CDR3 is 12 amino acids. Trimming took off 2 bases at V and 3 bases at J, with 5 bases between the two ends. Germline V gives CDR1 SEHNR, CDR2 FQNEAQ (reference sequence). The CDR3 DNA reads TGTGCCAGCAGCTTAACTAGCTACGAGCAGTACTTC. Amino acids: CASSLTSYEQYF. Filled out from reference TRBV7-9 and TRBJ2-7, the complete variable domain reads DTGVSQNPRHKITKRGQNVTFRCDPISEHNRLYWYRQTLGQGPEFLTYFQNEAQLEKSRLLSDRFSAERPKGSFSTLEIQRTEQGDSAMYLCASSLTSYEQYFGPGTRLTVT.

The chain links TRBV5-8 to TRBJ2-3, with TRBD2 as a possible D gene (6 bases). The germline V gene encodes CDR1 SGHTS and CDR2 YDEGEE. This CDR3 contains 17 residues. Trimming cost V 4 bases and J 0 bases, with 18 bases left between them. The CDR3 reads CASSPPGTPTSTDTQYF. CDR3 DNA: TGTGCCAGCAGCCCACCAGGGACTCCCACTAGCACAGATACGCAGTATTTT.

CDR3 protein: CASSATGGFEKLFF. CDR3 bases: TGTGCCAGCAGCGCGACAGGGGGCTTTGAAAAACTGTTTTTT. The genes are TRBV9 and TRBJ1-4, with 10 bases matching TRBD1. Germline V gene data show CDR1 as SGDLS and CDR2 as YYNGEE. V dropped 3 bases and J dropped 7; count of bases not matched to a gene: 3. This CDR3 has 14 residues.

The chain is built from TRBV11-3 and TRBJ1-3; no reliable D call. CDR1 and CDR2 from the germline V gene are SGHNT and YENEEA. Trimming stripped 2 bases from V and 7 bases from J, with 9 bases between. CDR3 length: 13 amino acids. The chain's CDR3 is CASSLRLENTIYF. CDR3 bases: TGTGCCAGCAGCTTACGGTTAGAGAACACCATATATTTT. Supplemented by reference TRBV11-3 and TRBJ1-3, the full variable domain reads EAGVVQSPRYKIIEKKQPVAFWCNPISGHNTLYWYLQNLGQGPELLIRYENEEAVDDSQLPKDRFSAERLKGVDSTLKIQPAELGDSAVYLCASSLRLENTIYFGEGSWLTVV.

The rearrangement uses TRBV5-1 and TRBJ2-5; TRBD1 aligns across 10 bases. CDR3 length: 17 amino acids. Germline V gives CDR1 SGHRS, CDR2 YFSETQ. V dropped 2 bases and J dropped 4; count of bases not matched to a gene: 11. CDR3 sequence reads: CASSFRQGAVGGETQYF. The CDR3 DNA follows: TGCGCCAGCAGCTTCCGACAGGGGGCTGTCGGTGGAGAGACCCAGTACTTC.

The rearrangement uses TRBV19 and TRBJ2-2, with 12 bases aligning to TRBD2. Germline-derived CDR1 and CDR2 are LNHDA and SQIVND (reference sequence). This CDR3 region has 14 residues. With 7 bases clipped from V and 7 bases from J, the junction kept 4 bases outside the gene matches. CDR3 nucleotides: TGTGCCAGTACTCTAGCGGGAGGGATCGGGGAGCTGTTTTTT. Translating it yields CASTLAGGIGELFF. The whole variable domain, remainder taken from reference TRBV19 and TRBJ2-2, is DGGITQSPKYLFRKEGQNVTLSCEQNLNHDAMYWYRQDPGQGLRLIYYSQIVNDFQKGDIAEGYSVSREKKESFPLTVTSAQKNPTAFYLCASTLAGGIGELFFGEGSRLTVL.